This T cell receptor (beta chain) came from a study of tumor and adjacent non-tumor tissue in lung cancer. Study at large: Histology: 11 to 13 adenocarcinoma, a couple of squamous cell carcinoma, 1 small cell lung cancer. The patients, approximately 9 men and four to six women, were roughly 30 to 80 with stage I to III disease. About 4.17 million productive TCRbeta reads were obtained per sample on average.

The library came from three nested PCR rounds adapted from ARM-PCR protocols. In TCRdb, the multiplex PCR reads were re-called with MiXCR into one record per CDR3 protein. The sample has about 200,000 distinct CDR3 sequences; about two thirds are singletons. RNA was extracted from bulk tissue without any cell sorting. With 3 bases clipped from V and 10 bases from J, the junction kept 23 bases outside the gene matches. The CDR3 is made up of 20 amino acids. The sequence derives from a man between 60 and 75 years old with non-small cell lung cancer. The V gene is TRBV6-7, the J gene TRBJ2-1, with TRBD2 identical over 11 bases. TRBV6-7 is reported as an ORF; its role is uncertain. What was sequenced was lung tumor tissue. In DNA form, the CDR3 reads TGTGCCAGCAGTTATAATAGCGGGCTAGCGGGAGGTCCCGGGCGAAAAGAGCAGTTCTTC. Encoded protein: CASSYNSGLAGGPGRKEQFF.